This is a list of T cell receptor beta chains from one sample in a study of T cell responses to AZD1222 COVID-19 vaccine. Sequenced by immunoSEQ multiplex PCR; TCRdb stores in-frame clones only, minus some. The sample yields about 42,000 clones, approximately 83% seen once. The specimen comprised peripheral blood, sampled 28 days after the second AZD1222 dose. Receptor source: an adult who received the AZD1222 COVID-19 vaccine. Both conserved end residues are part of each CDR3. The order of the fields is CDR3 DNA, CDR3 protein, J gene, clone size, V gene, D gene. D genes are given only for firm matches. Size values are once, few and many counts, or a class for expanded clones, and some rows have none.

TGTGCCACCAGCAGAGCGACAGGAGACTATGGCTACACCTTC | CATSRATGDYGYTF | TRBJ1-2 | NA | TRBV15 | NA
TGCAGCGTTTCGGGACAGGGGACTAACGAGCAGTACTTC | CSVSGQGTNEQYF | TRBJ2-7 | NA | TRBV29-1 | TRBD1
TGTGCCAGCTACCTAAGCGGGGGGGCGTCTTATGAGCAGTTCTTC | CASYLSGGASYEQFF | TRBJ2-1 | NA | TRBV18 | TRBD2
TGTGCCAGCGCCCCCCTTGGAGGAGGGGCCAACGTCCTGACTTTC | CASAPLGGGANVLTF | TRBJ2-6 | NA | TRBV6-5 | NA
TGTGCCAGCAGTGTGGACAGAGGCTACACCTTC | CASSVDRGYTF | TRBJ1-2 | NA | TRBV28 | NA
TGTGCCAGCAGTTACCAAATGACCCCATGGGCTTTCTTT | CASSYQMTPWAFF | TRBJ1-1 | once | TRBV6-2/TRBV6-3 | NA
TGCAGCGCAGAGACAGGGTGGGGCTATGGCTACACCTTC | CSAETGWGYGYTF | TRBJ1-2 | few | TRBV29-1 | TRBD1
TGCGCCAGCAGCTTCGGGCCGAAGAATGAAATTTCCACCGGGGAGCTGTTTTTT | CASSFGPKNEISTGELFF | TRBJ2-2 | NA | TRBV5-1 | NA
TGTGCCAGCACCACGACCGGAGGTACTGAAGCTTTCTTT | CASTTTGGTEAFF | TRBJ1-1 | few | TRBV6-5 | NA
TGTGCCAGCAGTTACTCGGCGGGGAGACAGACCTACGAGCAGTACTTC | CASSYSAGRQTYEQYF | TRBJ2-7 | NA | TRBV6-2/TRBV6-3 | NA
TGTGCCAGCAGGACCCCCGGGGCAGATTATGGCTACACCTTC | CASRTPGADYGYTF | TRBJ1-2 | once | TRBV28 | NA
TGCGCCAGCAGCCAAGTATGGGGTTTGGAGACCCAGTACTTC | CASSQVWGLETQYF | TRBJ2-5 | few | TRBV4-1 | NA
TGTGCTCGGGAGAAACAAGAGACCCAGTACTTC | CAREKQETQYF | TRBJ2-5 | NA | TRBV2 | NA
TGTGCCAGCAGCCCAGGAGTGGGCAAGTACTATGGCTACACCTTC | CASSPGVGKYYGYTF | TRBJ1-2 | once | TRBV3-1/TRBV3-2 | NA
TGCAGTGCGGTAGCGGCAGATACGCAGTATTTT | CSAVAADTQYF | TRBJ2-3 | NA | TRBV20-1 | NA
TGTGCCAGCAGTTACTCGCCGATGGGGGAGCAGTACTTC | CASSYSPMGEQYF | TRBJ2-7 | NA | TRBV6-2/TRBV6-3 | NA
TGCAGCGTTGGTTCCGGGAATCAGCCCCAGCATTTT | CSVGSGNQPQHF | TRBJ1-5 | NA | TRBV29-1 | NA
TGTGCCAGCAGCTTAGCCTCGGGAGGGGGCCGAGCTAACTATGGCTACACCTTC | CASSLASGGGRANYGYTF | TRBJ1-2 | NA | TRBV7-9 | TRBD1
TGTGCCTGGAGTGTAGGCGAAAAACTGTTTTTT | CAWSVGEKLFF | TRBJ1-4 | NA | TRBV30 | NA
TGTGCCAGCAGCTCGAAAGGGGAAGATACGCAGTATTTT | CASSSKGEDTQYF | TRBJ2-3 | NA | TRBV5-4 | NA
TGTGCCTGGAGTCTGAGTCCTTCCGGGACGCACTATGGCTACACCTTC | CAWSLSPSGTHYGYTF | TRBJ1-2 | NA | TRBV30 | NA
TGTGCCAGCCTCAGGCCACCTAACGAGCAGTACTTC | CASLRPPNEQYF | TRBJ2-7 | NA | TRBV6-5 | NA
TGCAGCGTTGACACTAGCACAGATACGCAGTATTTT | CSVDTSTDTQYF | TRBJ2-3 | NA | TRBV29-1 | NA
TGTGCCAGCAGCCAAACCCAGGGCGGTGAAGCTTTCTTT | CASSQTQGGEAFF | TRBJ1-1 | NA | TRBV3-1/TRBV3-2 | NA
TGTGCCAGCAGTCCCCAAGGGCCCGCATTCGTCGAGCAGTACTTC | CASSPQGPAFVEQYF | TRBJ2-7 | NA | TRBV28 | NA
TGTGCCAGCAAACACAACCAGGGGAACACTGAAGCTTTCTTT | CASKHNQGNTEAFF | TRBJ1-1 | NA | TRBV6-6 | NA
TGTGCCAGCAGAGGGGGCCACTCTGGGGCCAACGTCCTGACTTTC | CASRGGHSGANVLTF | TRBJ2-6 | once | TRBV6-5 | TRBD1
TGTGCCAGTAGTCACGCAAATATGTACTTC | CASSHANMYF | TRBJ2-4 | few | TRBV19 | NA
TGTGCCAGCAGCTCCTTGGCAGGCACCCTCTACGAGCAGTACTTC | CASSSLAGTLYEQYF | TRBJ2-7 | NA | TRBV5-5 | NA
TGTGCCAGCAGTTACTCCAGGGGAGGGACAGATACGCAGTATTTT | CASSYSRGGTDTQYF | TRBJ2-3 | NA | TRBV6-6 | NA
TGTGCCAGCAGTTACGCCGGGGGGGGTGCTGGGGCCAACGTCCTGACTTTC | CASSYAGGGAGANVLTF | TRBJ2-6 | NA | TRBV6-2/TRBV6-3 | TRBD2
TGTGCCAGCAGGAGTTTAGGGGCTGAAGCTTTCTTT | CASRSLGAEAFF | TRBJ1-1 | NA | TRBV12-3/TRBV12-4 | NA
TGTGCCAGCAGCTTAGCCTTTATAGATACGCAGTATTTT | CASSLAFIDTQYF | TRBJ2-3 | NA | TRBV11-2 | NA
TGTGCCAGCAGCGTGGCCCCCTATGGCTACACCTTC | CASSVAPYGYTF | TRBJ1-2 | once | TRBV9 | NA
TGCGCCAGCAAGGCGGGGGGGAACTCCTACAATGAGCAGTTCTTC | CASKAGGNSYNEQFF | TRBJ2-1 | once | TRBV5-1 | TRBD2
TGTGCCAGCAGTCCCCTAGGGGCAGGGAACACTGAAGCTTTCTTT | CASSPLGAGNTEAFF | TRBJ1-1 | few | TRBV11-2 | NA
TGTGCCAGCAGTTACTCGGAGCACACTGGAAACACCATATATTTT | CASSYSEHTGNTIYF | TRBJ1-3 | NA | TRBV6-5 | NA
TGTGCCAGCAGCCGAGCGGGGGGGCCTTCGGTGACCCAGTACTTC | CASSRAGGPSVTQYF | TRBJ2-5 | NA | TRBV3-1/TRBV3-2 | TRBD2
TGTGCCAGCAGTTACCGTAGGACAGGACACTACGAGCAGTACTTC | CASSYRRTGHYEQYF | TRBJ2-7 | medium-sized | TRBV6-5 | TRBD1
TGTGCCAGCAGCTTAGGAGGAAATTCACCCCTCCACTTT | CASSLGGNSPLHF | TRBJ1-6 | NA | TRBV11-1 | NA
TGTGCCAGCAGCCGGGACAGGCGGATGAACACTGAAGCTTTCTTT | CASSRDRRMNTEAFF | TRBJ1-1 | NA | TRBV13 | TRBD1
TGTGCCATCACCCTCGACAGGGGTAAGAACACTGAAGCTTTCTTT | CAITLDRGKNTEAFF | TRBJ1-1 | NA | TRBV10-3 | TRBD1
TGTGCCAGCACAGGACTAGCGGGGTTCGAGCAGTACTTC | CASTGLAGFEQYF | TRBJ2-7 | NA | TRBV6-5 | TRBD2
TGTGCCAGCAGCTTAGTTCTACACTCCTACAATGAGCAGTTCTTC | CASSLVLHSYNEQFF | TRBJ2-1 | NA | TRBV7-2 | NA
TGTGCCAGCAGCTGGACAGGGGTGGATTCACCCCTCCACTTT | CASSWTGVDSPLHF | TRBJ1-6 | once | TRBV5-4 | TRBD1
TGTGCCAGCAGCTTTTGGACAGGGGGCTACCCGAACACTGAAGCTTTCTTT | CASSFWTGGYPNTEAFF | TRBJ1-1 | NA | TRBV5-6 | TRBD1
TGCGCCAGCAGCTTGGGAGGACAGTCTTCTAATTCACCCCTCCACTTT | CASSLGGQSSNSPLHF | TRBJ1-6 | few | TRBV5-1 | NA
TGTGCCAGCAGCTTAGGACCAGGGAAGAGCTACACCTTC | CASSLGPGKSYTF | TRBJ1-2 | NA | TRBV6-5 | NA
TGTGCCAGCAGCTTAGTCCGGGCCCTAGAAAGCACCATATATTTT | CASSLVRALESTIYF | TRBJ1-3 | NA | TRBV7-8 | NA
TGTGCCAGCAGCCACACCGGGGAGCTGTTTTTT | CASSHTGELFF | TRBJ2-2 | NA | TRBV6-5 | NA
TGCAGCGTTTCCGGGACCCTTAACTATGGCTACACCTTC | CSVSGTLNYGYTF | TRBJ1-2 | NA | TRBV29-1 | NA
TGTGCCAGCAGTTTCAACGGGGCTGGGGGTAATGAAAAACTGTTTTTT | CASSFNGAGGNEKLFF | TRBJ1-4 | NA | TRBV28 | NA
TGTGCCAGCAGTTTCCTTGGGGCCTATGAGCAGTTCTTC | CASSFLGAYEQFF | TRBJ2-1 | NA | TRBV28 | NA